This T cell receptor beta chain was observed in a study of cytomegalovirus exposure and HLA in healthy donors. Points from the study as a whole: The records held CMV serostatus as the only immune exposure information. With DRB1 most and HLA-C fewest, TCR association rates differed between HLA loci in a later analysis.

This clone showed up just a few times. Its antigen remains unidentified. This PCR relied on a set of 60 Vbeta primers and 13 Jbeta primers. Some clones are missing from TCRdb's copy, which holds only in-frame ones; the method was immunoSEQ multiplex PCR. Here the sample spans more than 150,000 clones, around 76% being singletons. The V gene lost 2 bases and the J gene lost 4 bases, with 9 bases spanning the gap. CDR3 length: 15 amino acids. CDR1 is KGHSH and CDR2 is LQKENI in the germline V gene. The receptor was isolated from a man between 35 and 55 years old in good health and CMV-seronegative. V usage is TRBV18 and J usage is TRBJ1-6; D gene ambiguous. Sequenced input: PBMCs. The DNA for the CDR3 is TGTGCCAGCTCACCATCTGGCCATTATAATTCACCCCTCCACTTT. It encodes CASSPSGHYNSPLHF.